The 23 T cell receptor beta chains below were found in one sample sequenced in a study of Ad26.COV2.S vaccination and SARS-CoV-2 variants. The assay was immunoSEQ multiplex PCR, and TCRdb's table has in-frame clones only and misses some. This sample carries hundreds of thousands of clones, more than 70% of them seen once, and the ten largest clones take roughly 1.5%. Sample treatment: some 19 received Ad26.COV2.S at low or high dose, single or two shots; roughly 5 received placebo; per-sample allocation not given. Following the first vaccine or placebo injection, samples were taken on day 63. Source: peripheral blood, taken in a trial of Ad26.COV2.S vaccine versus placebo. The receptors shown here come from a person aged 18-65 years who received the Ad26.COV2.S COVID-19 vaccine or a placebo.

The chain links TRBV18 to TRBJ1-1; D unclear. V lost 2 bases and J lost 0, with 10 bases in between. Per the germline V gene, CDR1 is KGHSH and CDR2 is LQKENI. CDR3 length equals 15 residues. CDR3: CASSPGRQMNTEAFF. The CDR3 DNA follows: TGTGCCAGCTCACCAGGAAGGCAGATGAACACTGAAGCTTTCTTT.

This rearrangement joins TRBV6-2 or TRBV6-3 to TRBJ2-5; 7 nucleotides align to TRBD1. The V gene's germline CDR1 is MNHEY and CDR2 SVGEGT. After removal of 4 bases from V and 10 bases from J, the junction contained 6 bases not matched to a gene. CDR3 size: 12 residues. The DNA for the CDR3 is TGTGCCAGCAGTTCAGACAGGGTGAACCAGTACTTC. It specifies CASSSDRVNQYF.

This chain joins TRBV5-5 and TRBJ2-5, with D perhaps assigned TRBD1 or TRBD2 (6 bases each). Trimming left V 5 bases short and J 9 bases short, with 17 bases between. CDR3 length: 13 residues. Germline lookup yields CDR1 SGHKS and CDR2 YYEKEE (reference sequence). CDR3 coding DNA: TGTGCCAGCAGGGGGGGCACCTCCGGGGCCCAGTACTTC. It codes for CASRGGTSGAQYF.

The genes are TRBV29-1 and TRBJ2-1; tentative D call: TRBD2 (5 bases). This CDR3 contains 13 residues. V lost 4 bases and J lost 4, with 11 bases in between. Per germline, CDR1 SQVTM and CDR2 ANQGSEA. CDR3 sequence: CSVAASKYNEQFF. Written as DNA, the CDR3 is TGCAGCGTTGCAGCTAGCAAGTACAATGAGCAGTTCTTC.

This sequence joins TRBV30 and TRBJ1-1; 11 positions agree with TRBD1. This CDR3 region has 12 residues. CDR1 and CDR2 (germline): GTSNPN, SVGIG (reference sequence). Unmatched junction bases numbered 5, after V lost 1 base and J lost 13 bases. CDR3 region: CAWSDGTGGGFF. In DNA form, the CDR3 reads TGTGCCTGGAGTGATGGGACAGGGGGAGGTTTCTTT.

The rearrangement links TRBV3-1 (or the pseudogene TRBV3-2) to TRBJ2-7; 8 bases map to TRBD1. The length of the CDR3 is 15 residues. The germline V gene encodes CDR1 LGHDT and CDR2 YNNKEL (reference sequence). V dropped 1 base and J dropped 2; count of bases not matched to a gene: 4. The CDR3 DNA sequence: TGTGCCAGCAGCCAAGGGGACAGGTTTGCCTACGAGCAGTACTTC. Its translation is CASSQGDRFAYEQYF.

This chain joins TRBV6-5 and TRBJ2-7; the match to TRBD1 covers 8 bases. The V gene end was trimmed by 6 bases and the J gene end by 3 bases; junction bases not matched to a gene: 10. This CDR3 is built from 15 residues. In germline, CDR1 is MNHEY, CDR2 SVGAGI. CDR3 sequence reads: CASSAGGDPLYEQYF. CDR3 sequence (DNA): TGTGCCAGCAGCGCAGGGGGCGATCCTCTCTACGAGCAGTACTTC.

The chain is built from TRBV2 and TRBJ1-1, with a tentative D call TRBD1 (5 bases). V dropped 6 bases and J dropped 0 bases, with 11 bases sitting between them. From germline, CDR1 is SNHLY and CDR2 FYNNEI. The CDR3 covers 14 residues. CDR3: CASRGGPMNTEAFF. In DNA, the CDR3 is TGTGCCAGCAGGGGGGGTCCAATGAACACTGAAGCTTTCTTT.

The chain couples TRBV6-5 to TRBJ1-2, with D perhaps matching TRBD1 (6 bases). This CDR3 comprises 12 residues. Trimming removed 2 bases at V and 10 bases at J, with 11 bases between. In germline, CDR1 is MNHEY, CDR2 SVGAGI. CDR3 sequence (DNA): TGTGCCAGCAGTTACGGGGGGCAAACCTACACCTTC. Translating gives CASSYGGQTYTF.

This sequence joins TRBV7-2 and TRBJ1-6; the D is unclear. V lost 1 base and J 7 bases, leaving 14 bases between the germline ends. In germline, CDR1 is SGHTA, CDR2 FQGNSA. This CDR3 comprises 16 residues. DNA of the CDR3: TGTGCCAGCAGCTTAGAGGCAACCCAAGGGAATTCACCCCTCCACTTT. As protein: CASSLEATQGNSPLHF.

CDR3 protein: CATSRSTFYNSPLHF. CDR3 sequence (DNA): TGTGCCACCAGCAGGTCGACCTTCTATAATTCACCCCTCCACTTT. The chain is built from TRBV15 and TRBJ1-6, with no clear D. This CDR3 has 15 residues. V lost 3 bases and J 3 bases, leaving 9 bases between the germline ends. CDR1 is LNHNV and CDR2 is YYDKDF in the germline V gene (reference sequence).

V usage is TRBV27 and J usage is TRBJ2-4; 8 bases map to TRBD1. Germline V gene lookup returns CDR1 MNHEY and CDR2 SMNVEV (reference sequence). The ends lost 3 bases at V and 15 bases at J; junction bases unmatched: 10. The CDR3 is 13 residues long. The CDR3 coding sequence is TGTGCCAGCAGTTTGGGAGGACAGGGCACCCCGTACTTC. This encodes CASSLGGQGTPYF.

In its sample, this clone was seen once. V usage is TRBV9 and J usage is TRBJ1-4; possible D gene TRBD1, 5 bases. The V gene lost 0 bases and the J gene lost 3 bases, with 15 bases spanning the gap. The CDR3 extends over 17 amino acids. Germline-derived CDR1 and CDR2 are SGDLS and YYNGEE. The CDR3 here is CASSVETGAEANEKLFF. The CDR3 DNA reads TGTGCCAGCAGCGTAGAGACCGGGGCTGAGGCTAATGAAAAACTGTTTTTT.

The chain uses TRBV12-3 or TRBV12-4 and TRBJ2-2; no clear D. The V gene lost 6 bases and the J gene lost 8 bases, with 13 bases spanning the gap. This CDR3 has 13 residues. The CDR3, as DNA: TGTGCCAGCAGCAGTCCACCCGTAGGGGAGCTGTTTTTT. Translation gives CASSSPPVGELFF.

CDR3 DNA: TGTGCCAGCAGCCTAGATTACTCTGGAAACACCATATATTTT. It encodes CASSLDYSGNTIYF. V usage is TRBV7-2 and J usage is TRBJ1-3; D is uncertain. Germline V lookup: CDR1 SGHTA, CDR2 FQGNSA. V gave up 5 bases and J gave up 0 bases, with 8 bases separating them. The CDR3 totals 14 residues. Full variable domain (rest looked up from reference TRBV7-2 and TRBJ1-3): GAGVSQSPSNKVTEKGKDVELRCDPISGHTALYWYRQSLGQGLEFLIYFQGNSAPDKSGLPSDRFSAERTGGSVSTLTIQRTQQEDSAVYLCASSLDYSGNTIYFGEGSWLTVV.

The V gene is TRBV2, the J gene TRBJ2-2; D gene ambiguous. The CDR3 contains 14 residues. CDR1 is SNHLY, CDR2 FYNNEI, per germline. Trimming took 4 bases from V and 7 from J, leaving 13 bases between them. CDR3 amino acids: CASSGVSAGGELFF. The DNA of the CDR3 is TGTGCCAGCAGTGGGGTTTCGGCAGGCGGGGAGCTGTTTTTT.

This clone was picked up one time. The chain employs TRBV6-6 and TRBJ1-2; D may be TRBD1 (6 bases). This CDR3 spans 15 amino acids. Germline CDR1 is MNHNY and CDR2 is SVGAGI (reference sequence). V was pared by 5 bases and J by 4 bases, with 17 bases between. The CDR3 region is CASSPEEQGSYGYTF. DNA of the CDR3: TGTGCCAGCAGTCCGGAAGAACAGGGATCCTATGGCTACACCTTC.

Comment on this clone: The sample holds other DNA sequences that translate to the same CDR3. The V and J genes are TRBV9 and TRBJ1-1, with D tentatively TRBD1 (6 bases). The CDR3 extends over 13 amino acids. The germline V and J ends were trimmed by 3 bases and 2 bases, with 8 bases remaining between them. Germline loops: CDR1 SGDLS, CDR2 YYNGEE. This CDR3 reads CASSEGGNTEAFF. CDR3 DNA sequence: TGTGCCAGCAGCGAGGGGGGAAACACTGAAGCTTTCTTT.

The chain carries TRBV10-3 and TRBJ1-5; 10 nucleotides align to TRBD1. Germline lookup yields CDR1 ENHRY and CDR2 SYGVKD. The CDR3 extends over 16 amino acids. After removal of 2 bases from V and 4 bases from J, the junction contained 5 bases not matched to a gene. The CDR3 is CAISEGRQGANQPQHF. CDR3 nucleotides: TGTGCCATCAGTGAGGGGAGACAGGGGGCTAATCAGCCCCAGCATTTT.

This chain connects TRBV6-2 or TRBV6-3 to TRBJ1-1, with no clear D. The length of the CDR3 is 13 residues. Per the germline V gene, CDR1 is MNHEY and CDR2 is SVGEGT. The V end was cut by 6 bases, the J end by 3 bases, with 11 bases between. As DNA, the CDR3 is TGTGCCAGCAGCCTCGTCCGTTACACTGAAGCTTTCTTT. Protein product: CASSLVRYTEAFF.

This rearrangement joins TRBV12-2 to TRBJ1-1. TRBV12-2 corresponds to a pseudogene. The CDR3 loop spans 14 amino acids. For the CDR3, the DNA is TGTGCAAGTCGCTTAGTGAGGGGCGGCACTGAAGCTTTCTTT. Translated: CASRLVRGGTEAFF.

V usage is TRBV24-1 and J usage is TRBJ1-3; possible D gene TRBD1, 5 bases. The V gene's germline CDR1 is KGHDR and CDR2 SFDVKD. Deletions cut 3 bases from V and 3 bases from J, with 11 bases between. This CDR3 spans 15 amino acids. CDR3 amino acids: CATSDGGLGGNTIYF. CDR3 DNA sequence: TGTGCCACCAGTGATGGGGGTCTAGGTGGAAACACCATATATTTT.

The J gene is TRBJ2-3, the V gene TRBV4-3; maybe TRBD2 (7 bases). Trimming stripped 1 base from V and 5 bases from J, with 10 bases between. The CDR3 extends over 14 amino acids. Germline CDR1 LGHNA, CDR2 YSLEER. The CDR3 sequence is CASSQGGGGDTQYF. In nucleotides, the CDR3 is TGCGCCAGCAGCCAAGGGGGGGGCGGAGATACGCAGTATTTT.